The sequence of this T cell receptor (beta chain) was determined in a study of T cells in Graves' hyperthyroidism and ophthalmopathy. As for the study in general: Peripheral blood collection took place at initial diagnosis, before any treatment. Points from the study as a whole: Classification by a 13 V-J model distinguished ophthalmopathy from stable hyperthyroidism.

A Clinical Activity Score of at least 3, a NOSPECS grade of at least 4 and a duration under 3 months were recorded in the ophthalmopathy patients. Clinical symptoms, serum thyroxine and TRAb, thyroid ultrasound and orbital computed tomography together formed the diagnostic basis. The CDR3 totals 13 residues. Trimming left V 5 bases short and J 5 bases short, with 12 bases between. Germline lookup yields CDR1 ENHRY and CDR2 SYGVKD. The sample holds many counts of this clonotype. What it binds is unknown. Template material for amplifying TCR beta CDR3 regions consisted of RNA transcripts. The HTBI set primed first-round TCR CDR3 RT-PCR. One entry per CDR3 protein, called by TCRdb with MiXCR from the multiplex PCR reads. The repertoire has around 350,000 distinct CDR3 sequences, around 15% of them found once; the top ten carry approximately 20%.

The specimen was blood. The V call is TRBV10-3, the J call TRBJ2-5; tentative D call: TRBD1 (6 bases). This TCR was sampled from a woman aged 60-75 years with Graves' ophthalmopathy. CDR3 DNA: TGTGCCATCAGTTCCACAGGGAGCGAGACCCAGTACTTC. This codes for CAISSTGSETQYF.